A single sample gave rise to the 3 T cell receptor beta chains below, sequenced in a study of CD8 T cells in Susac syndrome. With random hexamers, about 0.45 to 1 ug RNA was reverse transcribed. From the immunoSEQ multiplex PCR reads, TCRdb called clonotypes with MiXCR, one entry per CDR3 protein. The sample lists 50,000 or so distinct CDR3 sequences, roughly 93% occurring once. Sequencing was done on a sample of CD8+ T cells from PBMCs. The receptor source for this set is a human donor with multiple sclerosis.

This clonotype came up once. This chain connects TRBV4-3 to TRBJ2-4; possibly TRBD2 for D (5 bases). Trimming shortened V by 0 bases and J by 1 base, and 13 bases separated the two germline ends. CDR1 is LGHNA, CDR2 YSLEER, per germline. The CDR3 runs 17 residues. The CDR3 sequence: CASSQDTEGFAKNIQYF. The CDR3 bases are TGCGCCAGCAGCCAAGATACTGAGGGATTCGCCAAAAACATTCAGTACTTC.

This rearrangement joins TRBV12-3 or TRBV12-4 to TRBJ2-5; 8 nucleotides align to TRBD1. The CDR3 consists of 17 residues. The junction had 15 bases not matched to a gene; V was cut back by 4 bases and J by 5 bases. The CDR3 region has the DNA TGTGCCAGCAGTTCCTTGGACAGGGTGAGACTAAGGGAGACCCAGTACTTC. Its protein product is CASSSLDRVRLRETQYF.

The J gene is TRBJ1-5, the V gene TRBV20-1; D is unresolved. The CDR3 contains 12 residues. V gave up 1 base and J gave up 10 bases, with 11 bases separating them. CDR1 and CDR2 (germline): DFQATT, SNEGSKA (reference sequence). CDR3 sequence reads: CSARGMAPPQHF. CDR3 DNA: TGCAGTGCTAGAGGAATGGCTCCCCCCCAGCATTTT.